These 5 T cell receptor beta chains originate from one sample sequenced in a study of CD8+ T cells in alopecia areata (dated by TCRdb to about 2018). Libraries came from the immunoSEQ multiplex PCR assay. For TCR sequencing, RNA was extracted from every sample and reverse transcribed into cDNA to serve as template. Drawn from immuneACCESS, this table holds only the in-frame rearrangements with V and J called that TCRdb kept. Clones are partly lost; checked studies trace under half to an unresolved V gene and leave the rest unexplained. Within this sample are around 190,000 clones, with roughly three fifths of them counted one time only. Nearly 5% of the sample is in the top ten clones. Sequencing used CD8+ T cells sorted from blood. These receptors all come from a human donor in good health.

This clone was counted between two and nine times. The CDR3 protein is CASSPRDGTYEQYF. In DNA, the CDR3 is TGCGCCAGCAGCCCCCGGGACGGAACCTACGAGCAGTACTTC. This chain links TRBV4-1 with TRBJ2-7; D is possibly TRBD1 or TRBD2 (5 bases each). Per the germline V gene, CDR1 is MGHRA and CDR2 is YSYEKL. Trimming cost V 4 bases and J 2 bases, with 12 bases left between them. The CDR3 length is 14 residues.

The J gene is TRBJ1-1, the V gene TRBV6-6; D is unresolved. V lost 4 bases and J lost 2, with 11 bases in between. The CDR3 extends over 14 amino acids. Germline V CDR1 and CDR2: MNHNY, SVGAGI (reference sequence). CDR3 loop: CASSFPPPNTEAFF. The CDR3 coding sequence is TGTGCCAGCAGTTTCCCTCCCCCCAACACTGAAGCTTTCTTT.

The chain carries TRBV14 and TRBJ2-5, with a weak D call TRBD2 (6 bases). Trimming shortened V by 3 bases and J by 0 bases, and 23 bases separated the two germline ends. Germline CDR1 is SGHDN and CDR2 is FVKESK. This CDR3 contains 19 residues. DNA of the CDR3: TGTGCCAGCAGCCACCAGAGACAGTTCCTCGCGGGGTACCAAGAGACCCAGTACTTC. It specifies CASSHQRQFLAGYQETQYF.

The V gene is TRBV4-1, the J gene TRBJ2-3; no firm D call. This CDR3 contains 15 residues. Germline CDR1 MGHRA, CDR2 YSYEKL. Trimming took off 1 base at V and 6 bases at J, with 14 bases between the two ends. CDR3 protein: CASSQGSLQRDTQYF. The CDR3 coding sequence is TGCGCCAGCAGCCAAGGCAGTCTACAACGGGATACGCAGTATTTT.

The chain employs TRBV15 and TRBJ1-2, with no clear D. The CDR3 runs 15 residues. Germline lookup yields CDR1 LNHNV and CDR2 YYDKDF (reference sequence). Between the trimmed V and J ends, which lost 5 bases and 4 bases, there was a span of 17 bases. The DNA for the CDR3 is TGTGCCACCAGCGACGGACGCTTGAGCACCTATGGCTACACCTTC. This sequence encodes CATSDGRLSTYGYTF.